One T cell receptor (beta chain) is described in this entry. Sequencing of TCR beta was performed on blood CD8+ T cells and on blood CD4+ T cells. Stable or active relapsing-remitting multiple sclerosis, untreated and meeting revised McDonald criteria, defined the controls. This specimen comes from a study of CD8 T cells in Susac syndrome. The CDR3 sequence is 19 residues long. With 2 bases clipped from V and 4 bases from J, the junction kept 17 bases outside the gene matches. Per germline, CDR1 MNHEY and CDR2 SVGAGI. Random hexamers primed reverse transcription of roughly 0.5 to 1 ug RNA. TCRdb ran MiXCR on the immunoSEQ multiplex PCR reads and lists one entry per CDR3 protein. The sample lists hundreds of thousands of distinct CDR3 sequences; over 75% were seen once.

J is TRBJ1-2 and V is TRBV6-5, with 9 bases matching TRBD1. The receptor was derived from a human donor with multiple sclerosis. Sequencing was done on a sample of CD8+ T cells from PBMCs. This chain's CDR3 is CASSYPYQDNRGPVYGYTF. As DNA, the CDR3 is TGTGCCAGCAGTTACCCGTATCAGGATAACAGGGGGCCGGTCTATGGCTACACCTTC.